This TCR beta chain originates from a study of blood T cell repertoires in COVID-19. Study details: Collection of acute and convalescent COVID-19 samples took place in the United States, Italy and Spain. PBMCs, B-cell-depleted T cells, or T cells were the source of the cDNA or gDNA that made up the material.

In the study's own analysis: The authors estimated nucleated cell counts from reference gene primer amplification. Measured with immunoSEQ multiplex PCR; TCRdb has only the in-frame clones, and not every one. D and trimming come from the DNA, and the V and J calls and clone size come from that table. Altogether roughly 50,000 clones are present, about nine tenths being singletons, with the ten largest covering approximately 8%. The TCR sequence derives from a woman aged 40 to 55 with active COVID-19. Sequenced sample: peripheral blood.

The CDR3 bases are TGTGCCAGCAGCGCAAATCCGGGAGCGGCGGGTGAAAAACTGTTTTTT. Residues: CASSANPGAAGEKLFF. J is TRBJ1-4 and V is TRBV9; D not certain. Germline CDR1 reads SGDLS; CDR2 reads YYNGEE. V gave up 3 bases and J gave up 7 bases, with 19 bases separating them. The CDR3 is 16 amino acids.